Listed here are 13 T cell receptor beta chains from one sample, sequenced in a study of human T cells and chemical hapten exposure (dated by TCRdb to 2020 to 2022). What this sample's time point label stands for: patch test 1, 2 weeks after DPC sensitization. The treatment or condition tag for this specimen amounts to: therapeutic diphenylcyclopropenone sensitization with weekly scalp DPC. Preparation of the library involved RACE. The sequencing machine was a NextSeq 500. TCRdb's own reprocessing of the public reads used fastp at Q25 and MiXCR and kept productive beta chains. When rows share a CDR3 protein, they turn into one entry using the most common DNA and genes. The sample table lists roughly 190,000 distinct CDR3 sequences, around 24% of them with a count of one. In total, the top ten clones hold under 7% of the sample. The starting material was whole blood, obtained in connection with sensitization to the hapten diphenylcyclopropenone (DPC). The origin of the receptors is a woman aged 50 to 60 with alopecia areata. Some clones in this sample may be carry-over from other donors' samples.

The chain recombines TRBV20-1 with TRBJ2-1, with TRBD2 matching 8 bases. There are 17 residues in the CDR3. J was trimmed by 0 bases and V by 0 bases; bases with no gene match: 7. Germline assignment: CDR1 DFQATT and CDR2 SNEGSKA (reference sequence). The CDR3 protein is CSARDYGGRSSYNEQFF. Written as DNA, the CDR3 is TGCAGTGCTAGAGATTATGGCGGGAGGAGCTCCTACAATGAGCAGTTCTTC.

This clonotype occurred a few times. This chain joins TRBV2 and TRBJ2-5; the match to TRBD1 covers 7 bases. The J segment lost 4 bases and the V segment lost 7 bases, leaving 3 bases of the junction unmatched. CDR3 size: 12 residues. Looked up from germline, CDR1 is SNHLY and CDR2 is FYNNEI. CDR3 sequence reads: CASNYRGETQYF. The CDR3 region has the DNA TGTGCCAGCAATTACAGGGGAGAGACCCAGTACTTC.

The table lists this clonotype with a few counts. V usage is TRBV18 and J usage is TRBJ1-2; D is possibly TRBD1 (5 bases). The CDR3 length is 17 residues. Trimming shortened V by 1 base and J by 0 bases, and 15 bases separated the two germline ends. CDR1 and CDR2 (germline): KGHSH, LQKENI. CDR3 loop: CASSPRGSGGSNYGYTF. CDR3 nucleotide sequence: TGTGCCAGCTCACCACGGGGGTCGGGTGGATCTAACTATGGCTACACCTTC.

This chain joins TRBV12-3 or TRBV12-4 and TRBJ2-1; 7 bases line up with TRBD2. The CDR3 sequence is 14 residues long. V lost 3 bases, J lost 7 bases, and 6 bases stayed unmatched. The CDR3 reads CASSFGRLDNEQFF. CDR3 bases: TGTGCCAGCAGTTTCGGGAGGTTGGATAATGAGCAGTTCTTC.

This clonotype was found a few times. This chain joins TRBV29-1 and TRBJ2-2, with 15 bases fitting TRBD2. CDR1 SQVTM and CDR2 ANQGSEA come from the germline V gene. The CDR3 contains 18 residues. V lost 6 bases, J lost 4 bases, and 12 bases stayed unmatched. CDR3 protein: CSVSTVPGLAGGTGELFF. In DNA form, the CDR3 reads TGCAGCGTCTCTACAGTCCCGGGACTAGCGGGAGGCACCGGGGAGCTGTTTTTT.

This clonotype showed up just a few times. The V gene is TRBV2, the J gene TRBJ2-4; the D gene is possibly TRBD2 (6 bases). Trimming took off 7 bases at V and 8 bases at J, with 18 bases between the two ends. Per germline, CDR1 SNHLY and CDR2 FYNNEI. The CDR3 contains 14 residues. The CDR3 nucleotides read TGTGCCAGCATGATCAAGTCGCCGGGGGACATTCAGTACTTC. It codes for CASMIKSPGDIQYF.

This CDR3 is CSARTSGRDTQYF. The CDR3 DNA reads as TGCAGTGCTAGGACTAGCGGGAGGGATACGCAGTATTTT. The V gene is TRBV20-1, the J gene TRBJ2-3; TRBD2 aligns across 13 bases. The CDR3 spans 13 residues. The germline V gene encodes CDR1 DFQATT and CDR2 SNEGSKA (reference sequence). With 3 bases clipped from V and 6 bases from J, the junction kept 0 bases outside the gene matches.

The chain has TRBV12-3 or TRBV12-4 and TRBJ2-5; perhaps D is TRBD1 or TRBD2 (7 bases each). This CDR3 spans 15 amino acids. V was trimmed by 7 bases and J by 7 bases, leaving 22 bases between them. This chain's CDR3 is CASTPTGASGGTQYF. CDR3 in DNA: TGTGCCAGCACTCCCACAGGGGCTAGCGGCGGGACCCAGTACTTC.

The chain's CDR3 is CASSPPGLAGEGTDTQYF. The CDR3 DNA reads TGTGCCAGCAGCCCCCCGGGACTAGCGGGAGAAGGCACAGATACGCAGTATTTT. The chain couples TRBV6-4 to TRBJ2-3; 14 nucleotides align to TRBD2. Germline V CDR1 and CDR2: MRHNA, SNTAGT. Unmatched junction bases numbered 9, after V lost 6 bases and J lost 1 base. CDR3 length: 18 residues.

This clonotype has just a few counts. The gene calls are TRBV5-1 and TRBJ2-1; D is perhaps TRBD2 (6 bases). Germline values: CDR1 SGHRS, CDR2 YFSETQ. CDR3 length: 14 residues. Trimming stripped 4 bases from V and 5 bases from J, with 13 bases between. The CDR3 loop is CASSPGLIDNEQFF. The CDR3, as DNA: TGCGCCAGCAGCCCGGGACTTATCGACAATGAGCAGTTCTTC.

The rearrangement joins TRBV9 to TRBJ2-7; weak D call: TRBD1 (6 bases). Germline V gives CDR1 SGDLS, CDR2 YYNGEE. The CDR3 totals 15 residues. The ends were cut back, 0 bases at V and 5 bases at J, with 15 bases in the middle. This chain's CDR3 is CASSVAPGAIHEQYF. The CDR3 bases are TGTGCCAGCAGCGTAGCGCCAGGGGCAATTCACGAGCAGTACTTC. Supplemented by reference TRBV9 and TRBJ2-7, the full variable domain reads DSGVTQTPKHLITATGQRVTLRCSPRSGDLSVYWYQQSLDQGLQFLIQYYNGEERAKGNILERFSAQQFPDLHSELNLSSLELGDSALYFCASSVAPGAIHEQYFGPGTRLTVT.

J is TRBJ2-3 and V is TRBV7-2; D gene uncertain. Germline lookup yields CDR1 SGHTA and CDR2 FQGNSA. V lost 6 bases and J 5 bases, leaving 6 bases between the germline ends. The length of the CDR3 is 11 residues. The CDR3, as DNA: TGTGCCAGCAGGATAGGAGATACGCAGTATTTT. This sequence encodes CASRIGDTQYF.

In this sample, this clonotype turned up a few times. The V gene is TRBV19, the J gene TRBJ2-2; TRBD2 aligns across 7 bases. Germline V lookup: CDR1 LNHDA, CDR2 SQIVND (reference sequence). Germline trimming cut 10 bases from V and 6 bases from J; bases unmatched to any gene: 17. CDR3 size: 16 residues. The DNA of the CDR3 is TGTGCCACGAAAATCAACGGCGCGGGAGCCTCCGGGGAGCTGTTTTTT. Translating gives CATKINGAGASGELFF.